This entry lists 28 T cell receptor beta chains sequenced from one sample in a study of identical twins. One entry per CDR3 protein results from TCRdb running MiXCR on the 5' RACE reads. There are 1.5 million to 2 million distinct CDR3 sequences in the sample; roughly 35% occur only once, and around 0.3% lies in the top ten. Input material: cord blood. These receptors originate from a newborn girl in good health.

This clonotype has just a few counts. The gene calls are TRBV12-3 or TRBV12-4 and TRBJ1-2; weak D call: TRBD1 (5 bases). The CDR3 has 15 residues. Trimming cost V 5 bases and J 6 bases, with 19 bases left between them. CDR3 loop: CASSLSGTRVDGYTF. Written as DNA, the CDR3 is TGTGCCAGCAGTCTCTCCGGGACGCGTGTTGATGGCTACACCTTC.

This chain uses TRBV12-3 or TRBV12-4 with TRBJ2-3; no firm D call. TRBJ1-5 explains the end of the DNA better; the J call may be wrong. CDR3 size: 14 residues. Written as DNA, the CDR3 is TGTGCCAGCAGTCCGAGCTCGGGTACTCAGCCCCAGCATTTT. Translated, it gives CASSPSSGTQPQHF.

The J gene is TRBJ1-2, the V gene TRBV6-1; 8 nucleotides agree with TRBD1. CDR3 length equals 17 residues. Germline lookup yields CDR1 MNHNS and CDR2 SASEGT. The ends lost 6 bases at V and 4 bases at J; junction bases unmatched: 16. CDR3 nucleotides: TGTGCCAGCAGACACATCCTGAGGACAGGGATCGTCTATGGCTACACCTTC. Its protein is CASRHILRTGIVYGYTF.

This clonotype was found a few times. The gene calls are TRBV28 and TRBJ2-1; D may correspond to TRBD1 or TRBD2 (6 bases each). Trimming pared 2 bases from V and 9 bases from J, leaving 20 bases between. This CDR3 has 16 residues. The germline CDR1 and CDR2 sequences are MDHEN and SYDVKM. DNA for the CDR3: TGTGCCAGCAGTTTAGGGGGCGGGGTAAAGTGGAGTGAGCAGTTCTTC. This codes for CASSLGGGVKWSEQFF.

The chain carries TRBV3-1 and TRBJ2-3; D is undetermined. CDR1 is LGHDT, CDR2 YNNKEL, per germline (reference sequence). V lost 0 bases and J lost 0, with 16 bases in between. The CDR3 is 18 residues long. CDR3 sequence reads: CASSQERRPHPSTDTQYF. The CDR3 region has the DNA TGTGCCAGCAGCCAAGAGCGGAGACCCCATCCTAGCACAGATACGCAGTATTTT.

The CDR3 spells CASSPALTNEKLFF. The CDR3 nucleotides are TGTGCCAGCTCACCTGCATTAACTAATGAAAAACTGTTTTTT. The gene calls are TRBV18 and TRBJ1-4, with D hard to call. The CDR3 has 14 residues. Between the trimmed V and J ends, which lost 3 bases and 1 base, there was a span of 6 bases. Germline V CDR1 and CDR2: KGHSH, LQKENI.

This rearrangement joins TRBV20-1 to TRBJ2-1; 7 nucleotides agree with TRBD2. CDR1 and CDR2 from the germline V gene are DFQATT and SNEGSKA (reference sequence). CDR3 length: 15 residues. V lost 0 bases, J lost 3 bases, and 5 bases stayed unmatched. This CDR3 reads CSARDRLADYNEQFF. The CDR3, as DNA: TGCAGTGCTAGAGATCGGCTAGCGGACTACAATGAGCAGTTCTTC.

This clonotype was seen a few times. This sequence joins TRBV7-2 and TRBJ2-3, with 12 bases matching TRBD2. This CDR3 contains 17 residues. V dropped 5 bases and J dropped 2; count of bases not matched to a gene: 8. CDR1 SGHTA and CDR2 FQGNSA come from the germline V gene. The CDR3 bases are TGTGCCAGCAGCCCCGGACTAGCGGGGACCCTCACAGATACGCAGTATTTT. Translation: CASSPGLAGTLTDTQYF.

This clonotype appeared a few times. The chain is built from TRBV20-1 and TRBJ1-2, with TRBD1 identical over 8 bases. V dropped 3 bases and J dropped 7; count of bases not matched to a gene: 10. The V gene's germline CDR1 is DFQATT and CDR2 SNEGSKA (reference sequence). This CDR3 spans 14 amino acids. Here the CDR3 reads CSASPGTGRSGYTF. CDR3 DNA: TGCAGTGCTAGCCCCGGGACAGGCCGGTCTGGCTACACCTTC.

This sequence joins TRBV12-3 or TRBV12-4 and TRBJ1-5; the D is unclear. This CDR3 has 15 residues. Trimming pared 6 bases from V and 6 bases from J, leaving 18 bases between. CDR3 DNA: TGTGCCAGCAGCGCCGGCGAGGTAGGCGGTCAGCCCCAGCATTTT. It is translated as CASSAGEVGGQPQHF.

V usage is TRBV18 and J usage is TRBJ2-1; 7 nucleotides align to TRBD2. Germline values: CDR1 KGHSH, CDR2 LQKENI. There are 13 residues in the CDR3. With 3 bases clipped from V and 9 bases from J, the junction kept 5 bases outside the gene matches. CDR3 sequence (DNA): TGTGCCAGCTCACCCGGGACTAACGTTGAGCAGTTCTTC. This translates into CASSPGTNVEQFF.

The genes are TRBV7-2 and TRBJ2-1; 9 nucleotides match TRBD2. Germline values: CDR1 SGHTA, CDR2 FQGNSA. J gave up 6 bases and V 1 base, and 7 bases lay outside the gene matches. The CDR3 loop spans 16 amino acids. CDR3 nucleotide sequence: TGTGCCAGCAGCTTAGAGCTAGCGGGGACCTTCAATGAGCAGTTCTTC. As protein: CASSLELAGTFNEQFF.

The chain couples TRBV29-1 to TRBJ2-3; 11 positions agree with TRBD2. This CDR3 contains 12 residues. The germline CDR1 and CDR2 sequences are SQVTM and ANQGSEA. The CDR3 region is CGHSGGADTQYF. CDR3 bases: TGCGGCCATAGCGGGGGGGCAGATACGCAGTATTTT.

The CDR3 reads CASSPRPGGGDIQYF. The CDR3 bases are TGTGCCAGCAGCCCGCGACCTGGGGGTGGGGACATTCAGTACTTC. The chain recombines TRBV3-1 with TRBJ2-4; D tentatively reads TRBD1 or TRBD2 (5 bases each). The germline V and J ends were trimmed by 4 bases and 8 bases, with 18 bases remaining between them. The CDR3 loop spans 15 amino acids. From germline, CDR1 is LGHDT and CDR2 YNNKEL (reference sequence).

The J gene is TRBJ1-5, the V gene TRBV24-1; D is possibly TRBD1 (5 bases). The V end lost 2 bases, the J end lost 1 base, and 8 bases lay between the germline ends. Per the germline V gene, CDR1 is KGHDR and CDR2 is SFDVKD. The CDR3 is made up of 15 amino acids. In DNA form, the CDR3 reads TGTGCCACCAGTGATTCCAGGGAAAGCAATCAGCCCCAGCATTTT. Translated: CATSDSRESNQPQHF.

The chain recombines TRBV5-1 with TRBJ2-1; TRBD2 matches 9 bases. Germline V gives CDR1 SGHRS, CDR2 YFSETQ. The CDR3 sequence is 16 residues long. Losses at the gene ends were 0 bases for V and 4 bases for J; bases not matched to a gene: 5. The CDR3 bases are TGCGCCAGCAGCTTGGGCGGGGGGGAGCCTTACAATGAGCAGTTCTTC. It yields the protein CASSLGGGEPYNEQFF.

The chain uses TRBV10-3 and TRBJ2-7; D is ambiguous. CDR3 length: 13 residues. The V and J ends lost 6 bases and 2 bases respectively, with 11 bases between them. CDR1 ENHRY and CDR2 SYGVKD come from the germline V gene. CDR3 residues: CAISLTGPYEQYF. CDR3 DNA: TGTGCCATCAGCTTGACTGGACCCTACGAGCAGTACTTC.

This clonotype was counted a few times. The chain combines TRBV5-1 with TRBJ1-2; the match to TRBD1 covers 7 bases. From germline, CDR1 is SGHRS and CDR2 YFSETQ. The CDR3 is made up of 13 amino acids. The trim removed 4 bases at V and 8 bases at J, leaving 8 bases unmatched. CDR3 sequence: CASSRTGSGGYTF. The CDR3 DNA reads TGCGCCAGCAGCCGGACAGGCTCCGGGGGCTACACCTTC.

This clonotype was found many times. The rearrangement joins TRBV11-2 to TRBJ2-4; D gene ambiguous. V was shortened by 4 bases and J by 7 bases, with 14 bases between the two germline ends. This CDR3 spans 14 amino acids. Germline-derived CDR1 and CDR2 are SGHAT and FQNNGV. This chain's CDR3 is CASSSTTHLNIQYF. As DNA, the CDR3 is TGTGCCAGCAGCTCCACAACTCACCTCAACATTCAGTACTTC.

The chain combines TRBV28 with TRBJ1-2; D is undetermined. The V gene's germline CDR1 is MDHEN and CDR2 SYDVKM. This CDR3 has 13 residues. Trimming shortened V by 2 bases and J by 8 bases, and 12 bases separated the two germline ends. The CDR3 region is CASSLREGQGYTF. CDR3 DNA sequence: TGTGCCAGCAGTTTACGAGAAGGGCAGGGCTACACCTTC.

The chain is built from TRBV20-1 and TRBJ1-1; TRBD1 agrees at 7 bases. Unmatched junction bases numbered 11, after V lost 6 bases and J lost 1 base. Germline V gene lookup returns CDR1 DFQATT and CDR2 SNEGSKA (reference sequence). The length of the CDR3 is 15 residues. The CDR3 bases are TGCAGTGCAAAACGGGCAGGGGGAGGGAACACTGAAGCTTTCTTT. Amino acid sequence: CSAKRAGGGNTEAFF.

The chain joins TRBV2 to TRBJ2-1, with 9 bases aligning to TRBD2. The CDR3 is 17 residues long. The trim removed 1 base at V and 9 bases at J, leaving 13 bases unmatched. Germline V gives CDR1 SNHLY, CDR2 FYNNEI. For the CDR3, the DNA is TGTGCCAGCAGTGAAGGAAGTCTAGCGGGGAAATGGGGTGAGCAGTTCTTC. Translation: CASSEGSLAGKWGEQFF.

This clonotype was detected many times. This chain links TRBV29-1 with TRBJ2-6; maybe TRBD1 (6 bases). The germline V gene has CDR1 SQVTM and CDR2 ANQGSEA. This CDR3 has 13 residues. The V gene lost 5 bases and the J gene lost 6 bases, with 11 bases spanning the gap. CDR3: CSVTGWEANVLTF. CDR3 DNA: TGCAGCGTTACAGGGTGGGAGGCCAACGTCCTGACTTTC.

Of note for this clonotype: This clone may be a read error of a much larger clone one base away. The chain joins TRBV7-2 to TRBJ2-1; D not certain. The CDR3 covers 13 residues. Germline lookup yields CDR1 SGHTA and CDR2 FQGNSA. CDR3 nucleotides: TGTGCCAGCAGCGTCAGCTCCTGCAATGAGCAGTTCTTC. It codes for CASSVSSCNEQFF. The full variable domain, rest sourced from reference TRBV7-2 and TRBJ2-1, is GAGVSQSPSNKVTEKGKDVELRCDPISGHTALYWYRQSLGQGLEFLIYFQGNSAPDKSGLPSDRFSAERTGGSVSTLTIQRTQQEDSAVYLCASSVSSCNEQFFGPGTRLTVL.

Ten or more counts support this clonotype. A much larger clone is a single base away; this may be a read error. This chain links TRBV24-1 with TRBJ2-7; no definite D call. The CDR3 has 11 residues. The germline gives CDR1 KGHDR, CDR2 SFDVKD. Trimming removed 5 bases from V and 2 bases from J, with 3 bases in between. CDR3 nucleotides: TGTGCCACCAGTGGGACCTACGAGCAGTACTTC. Amino acids: CATSGTYEQYF.

At least ten counts were recorded for this clonotype. This chain connects TRBV4-1 to TRBJ2-1; 10 positions agree with TRBD2. The CDR3 runs 18 residues. The trim removed 2 bases at V and 0 bases at J, leaving 7 bases unmatched. Germline V lookup: CDR1 MGHRA, CDR2 YSYEKL. CDR3 nucleotide sequence: TGCGCCAGCAGCCAACCTAGCGGGAGCCCTAGCTCCTACAATGAGCAGTTCTTC. Encoded protein: CASSQPSGSPSSYNEQFF.

This clonotype occurred a few times. As DNA, the CDR3 is TGTGCCAGCAGCCCGACGGGCTTTAATGAAAAACTGTTTTTT. Encoded protein: CASSPTGFNEKLFF. The chain combines TRBV16 with TRBJ1-4; no reliable D call. Germline V gives CDR1 KGHSY, CDR2 FQNENV. This CDR3 has 14 residues. V dropped 4 bases and J dropped 4 bases, with 10 bases sitting between them.

This clonotype has a handful of counts. This chain connects TRBV20-1 to TRBJ2-7, with 11 bases that match TRBD2. The CDR3 spans 14 residues. Losses at the gene ends were 5 bases for V and 5 bases for J; bases not matched to a gene: 8. Germline assignment: CDR1 DFQATT and CDR2 SNEGSKA (reference sequence). In DNA form, the CDR3 reads TGCAGTGCTCGAACTAGCGGGAGATCTCACGAGCAGTACTTC. Protein product: CSARTSGRSHEQYF.